This T cell receptor (beta chain) was documented in a study of cytotoxic CD8 clonotypes in ibrutinib-treated CLL. The overall study: Responses: approximately 25 partial, 2 complete; after median around 68 months, roughly 14 stayed remitted, about twelve progressed.

Broader study findings: Sustained-remission and progressing patients had unequal sampling times. On treatment, the uncommon public clonotypes contracted or remained stable.

With regard to this clone: Its antigen remains unknown.

Clones were sequenced by immunoSEQ multiplex PCR, and TCRdb holds only the in-frame ones, with some missing. Among more than 110,000 clones listed, approximately 90% were seen once. The V segment lost 3 bases and the J segment 3 bases; nucleotides outside the gene matches: 5. This CDR3 spans 13 amino acids. CDR1 and CDR2 (germline): GTSNPN, SVGIG (reference sequence). The genes are TRBV30 and TRBJ2-7, with 7 bases aligning to TRBD1. The receptor was isolated from a human donor with chronic lymphocytic leukemia. The sample here was PBMCs, taken after 12 months of ibrutinib treatment. The CDR3 bases are TGTGCCTGGAGCCGGGACAGCCACTACGAGCAGTACTTC. Amino acid sequence: CAWSRDSHYEQYF. Looking up the rest from reference TRBV30 and TRBJ2-7 gives the full variable domain: SQTIHQWPATLVQPVGSPLSLECTVEGTSNPNLYWYRQAAGRGLQLLFYSVGIGQISSEVPQNLSASRPQDRQFILSSKKLLLSDSGFYLCAWSRDSHYEQYFGPGTRLTVT.